This entry lists 30 T cell receptor beta chains sequenced from one sample in a study of cytomegalovirus exposure and HLA in healthy donors. 13 Jbeta primers and 60 Vbeta primers were used for the PCR. Only in-frame clones appear in the TCRdb table, and some are missing; sequencing was by immunoSEQ multiplex PCR. The sample shows approximately 110,000 clones, around 73% of them seen only once. The source material was PBMCs. The receptors shown here come from a woman aged 30 to 39 in good health and CMV-seropositive.

The chain uses TRBV6-5 and TRBJ1-3; 9 bases agree with TRBD1. This CDR3 spans 15 amino acids. V shed 7 bases and J 2 bases; nucleotides not matched to a gene: 6. The V gene's germline CDR1 is MNHEY and CDR2 SVGAGI. CDR3 bases: TGTGCCAGCACCACCGGACAGGGGACTGGAAACACCATATATTTT. Its protein is CASTTGQGTGNTIYF.

This chain connects TRBV5-1 to TRBJ2-1, with 8 bases that match TRBD1. This CDR3 has 14 residues. Germline V gives CDR1 SGHRS, CDR2 YFSETQ. J gave up 9 bases and V 4 bases, and 9 bases lay outside the gene matches. The CDR3 coding sequence is TGCGCCAGCAGCCAGGGACAGGCGCTAGGTGAGCAGTTCTTC. Its translation is CASSQGQALGEQFF.

The chain combines TRBV27 with TRBJ2-7, with D possibly being TRBD2 (6 bases). Germline V CDR1 and CDR2: MNHEY, SMNVEV (reference sequence). Between the trimmed V and J ends, which lost 5 bases and 3 bases, there was a span of 14 bases. This CDR3 is built from 14 residues. The CDR3 DNA follows: TGTGCCAGCAGTAGGACCGGGGGTTTCTACGAGCAGTACTTC. Protein product: CASSRTGGFYEQYF.

This clone was observed once. CDR3 protein: CASSKVQTRPGELFF. The DNA of the CDR3 is TGCGCCAGCAGTAAGGTCCAGACCAGGCCCGGGGAGCTGTTTTTT. The V and J genes are TRBV5-1 and TRBJ2-2; the D is unclear. Germline assignment: CDR1 SGHRS and CDR2 YFSETQ. The CDR3 runs to 15 residues. Trimming removed 5 bases from V and 6 bases from J, with 17 bases in between.

The chain carries TRBV11-2 and TRBJ2-1; D unresolved. The CDR3 extends over 12 amino acids. Trimming took off 2 bases at V and 4 bases at J, with 3 bases between the two ends. Germline-derived CDR1 and CDR2 are SGHAT and FQNNGV. DNA of the CDR3: TGTGCCAGCAGCTTACAGTACAATGAGCAGTTCTTC. It is translated as CASSLQYNEQFF.

The rearrangement uses TRBV6-5 and TRBJ2-5, with D perhaps TRBD1 (5 bases). The DNA end is a closer match to TRBJ2-7, so the J assignment may be wrong. Germline V gives CDR1 MNHEY, CDR2 SVGAGI. The CDR3 length is 13 residues. The CDR3: CASSYYRGNEQYF. The DNA of the CDR3 is TGTGCCAGCAGTTACTATAGGGGTAACGAGCAGTACTTC.

The chain combines TRBV11-2 with TRBJ2-5; the D gene is possibly TRBD2 (6 bases). Per germline, CDR1 SGHAT and CDR2 FQNNGV. The CDR3 is 15 amino acids. V lost 3 bases and J lost 1, with 12 bases in between. The CDR3: CASSLLGGIQETQYF. DNA for the CDR3: TGTGCCAGCAGCTTGTTGGGCGGGATCCAAGAGACCCAGTACTTC.

The chain carries TRBV6-1 and TRBJ1-1; TRBD1 might be the D (5 bases). V lost 6 bases, J lost 11 bases, and 13 bases lay in between. The CDR3 is 11 amino acids. The germline V gene has CDR1 MNHNS and CDR2 SASEGT. CDR3 region: CASSAGLLAFF. For the CDR3, the DNA is TGTGCCAGCAGCGCGGGACTCTTGGCTTTCTTT.

The chain has TRBV6-5 and TRBJ1-2; D is undetermined. V was cut by 6 bases and J by 8 bases, with 22 bases left in between. Germline loops: CDR1 MNHEY, CDR2 SVGAGI. This CDR3 has 15 residues. The CDR3 region is CASRPGPTTGMGYTF. CDR3 nucleotides: TGTGCCAGCAGACCTGGCCCAACCACCGGGATGGGCTACACCTTC.

The CDR3 protein is CASSGQGDEKLFF. As DNA, the CDR3 is TGTGCCAGCTCTGGACAGGGGGATGAAAAACTGTTTTTT. This chain connects TRBV18 to TRBJ1-4, with 10 nucleotides matching TRBD1. The CDR3 covers 13 residues. V gave up 6 bases and J gave up 6 bases; unmatched junction bases: 1. Germline CDR1 and CDR2: KGHSH and LQKENI.

This clone appeared a few times. The V gene is TRBV29-1, the J gene TRBJ2-7; TRBD2 agrees at 7 bases. In germline, CDR1 is SQVTM, CDR2 ANQGSEA. CDR3 length equals 15 residues. Trimming cost V 1 base and J 9 bases; bases outside gene matches: 15. The chain's CDR3 is CSVEVVGGPSPVQYF. CDR3 sequence (DNA): TGCAGCGTTGAAGTGGTGGGAGGGCCATCTCCGGTGCAGTACTTC.

This chain links TRBV6-1 with TRBJ2-6, with D uncertain. The CDR3 runs 13 residues. Trimming left V 6 bases short and J 12 bases short, with 15 bases between. Germline values: CDR1 MNHNS, CDR2 SASEGT. This CDR3 is CASSPRNSGVLTF. For the CDR3, the DNA is TGTGCCAGCAGCCCACGAAACTCCGGCGTCCTGACTTTC.

This sequence joins TRBV13 and TRBJ2-5; D perhaps matches TRBD1 (6 bases). Germline lookup yields CDR1 PRHDT and CDR2 FYEKMQ (reference sequence). The CDR3 extends over 14 amino acids. V was clipped by 5 bases and J by 1 base, with 11 bases between them. In DNA, the CDR3 is TGTGCCAGCAGCAGGACAGAGATCCAAGAGACCCAGTACTTC. Its translation is CASSRTEIQETQYF. The entire variable domain, with the rest obtained from reference TRBV13 and TRBJ2-5, is as follows: AAGVIQSPRHLIKEKRETATLKCYPIPRHDTVYWYQQGPGQDPQFLISFYEKMQSDKGSIPDRFSAQQFSDYHSELNMSSLELGDSALYFCASSRTEIQETQYFGPGTRLLVL.

The chain uses TRBV7-3 and TRBJ2-1; 8 bases align to TRBD2. Per the germline V gene, CDR1 is SGHTA and CDR2 is FQGTGA. Trimming removed 5 bases from V and 4 bases from J; junction bases left unmatched: 10. CDR3 length: 16 amino acids. CDR3 sequence reads: CASSEGGSGNYNEQFF. For the CDR3, the DNA is TGTGCCAGCAGCGAGGGTGGTAGCGGGAATTACAATGAGCAGTTCTTC.

This chain uses TRBV6-1 with TRBJ1-1; no definite D call. The CDR3 covers 13 residues. Per the germline V gene, CDR1 is MNHNS and CDR2 is SASEGT. The V end lost 6 bases, the J end lost 7 bases, and 15 bases lay between the germline ends. The CDR3 spells CASSDNTVGEAFF. The CDR3 coding sequence is TGTGCCAGCAGCGACAACACCGTGGGTGAAGCTTTCTTT.

The genes are TRBV5-1 and TRBJ1-1; 7 positions match TRBD1. This CDR3 contains 15 residues. In germline, CDR1 is SGHRS, CDR2 YFSETQ. Losses at the gene ends were 4 bases for V and 8 bases for J; bases not matched to a gene: 14. The DNA of the CDR3 is TGCGCCAGCAGCCATCAGACAGGGCTGGCCGGAGAAGCTTTCTTT. This encodes CASSHQTGLAGEAFF. The full variable domain, rest sourced from reference TRBV5-1 and TRBJ1-1, is KAGVTQTPRYLIKTRGQQVTLSCSPISGHRSVSWYQQTPGQGLQFLFEYFSETQRNKGNFPGRFSGRQFSNSRSEMNVSTLELGDSALYLCASSHQTGLAGEAFFGQGTRLTVV.

Of note for this clone: An end of the junction does not agree with germline; a read error may underlie this. This chain joins TRBV7-7 and TRBJ2-3; D perhaps matches TRBD2 (5 bases). The CDR3 contains 15 residues. Per the germline V gene, CDR1 is SSHAT and CDR2 is FNYEAQ (reference sequence). CDR3 amino acids: CASSLGPGLTDTQYF. DNA of the CDR3: TGTGCTAGCAGCTTAGGTCCAGGACTCACAGATACGCAGTATTTT.

This clone was picked up a small number of times. The rearrangement joins TRBV19 to TRBJ2-5; TRBD1 agrees at 8 bases. The germline gives CDR1 LNHDA, CDR2 SQIVND (reference sequence). The CDR3 consists of 14 residues. V lost 3 bases and J lost 4; bases outside the gene matches: 4. DNA of the CDR3: TGTGCCAGTAGTATCGGCAGGGGGCGAGAGACCCAGTACTTC. This gives the protein CASSIGRGRETQYF. Supplemented by reference TRBV19 and TRBJ2-5, the full variable domain reads DGGITQSPKYLFRKEGQNVTLSCEQNLNHDAMYWYRQDPGQGLRLIYYSQIVNDFQKGDIAEGYSVSREKKESFPLTVTSAQKNPTAFYLCASSIGRGRETQYFGPGTRLLVL.

CDR3 sequence: CASSSHGLSQETQYF. The CDR3 DNA reads TGTGCCAGCAGCTCACACGGACTATCTCAAGAGACCCAGTACTTC. The V call is TRBV11-2, the J call TRBJ2-5, with a tentative D call TRBD2 (6 bases). Germline V gene sequence: CDR1 SGHAT, CDR2 FQNNGV. V was shortened by 4 bases and J by 2 bases, with 14 bases between the two germline ends. The CDR3 runs to 15 residues.

The gene calls are TRBV14 and TRBJ1-2; the match to TRBD1 covers 12 bases. J was trimmed by 4 bases and V by 1 base; bases with no gene match: 19. The germline V gene encodes CDR1 SGHDN and CDR2 FVKESK. The CDR3 runs 21 residues. CDR3 loop: CASSQGLSPWGQGASRYGYTF. Here the CDR3 DNA reads TGTGCCAGCAGCCAAGGATTGTCGCCTTGGGGACAGGGGGCGTCTCGCTATGGCTACACCTTC.

This chain joins TRBV27 and TRBJ1-3; TRBD1 might be the D (6 bases). Looked up from germline, CDR1 is MNHEY and CDR2 is SMNVEV (reference sequence). CDR3 size: 14 residues. Trimming removed 8 bases at V and 0 bases at J, with 11 bases between. The CDR3 spells CASADSLSGNTIYF. The DNA for the CDR3 is TGTGCCAGCGCGGACAGCCTCTCTGGAAACACCATATATTTT.

This clone was observed a single time. This rearrangement joins TRBV6-5 to TRBJ2-1; 14 nucleotides match TRBD2. The V segment lost 5 bases and the J segment 6 bases; nucleotides outside the gene matches: 3. CDR1 MNHEY and CDR2 SVGAGI come from the germline V gene. There are 15 residues in the CDR3. CDR3 region: CASSPGLAGVNEQFF. The CDR3 region has the DNA TGTGCCAGCAGTCCGGGACTAGCGGGAGTCAATGAGCAGTTCTTC.

The chain couples TRBV2 to TRBJ2-1, with TRBD2 matching 7 bases. The length of the CDR3 is 16 residues. V shed 1 base and J 5 bases; nucleotides not matched to a gene: 8. Germline loops: CDR1 SNHLY, CDR2 FYNNEI. CDR3 nucleotides: TGTGCCAGCAGTGAAGGGGGTAGCGGGCGTCACAATGAGCAGTTCTTC. It encodes CASSEGGSGRHNEQFF.

The chain joins TRBV10-2 to TRBJ2-5, with TRBD2 identical over 8 bases. CDR1 and CDR2 from the germline V gene are WSHSY and SAAADI. Trimming removed 0 bases from V and 3 bases from J; junction bases left unmatched: 6. CDR3 length: 16 residues. The CDR3 sequence: CASSESGWTSKETQYF. Written as DNA, the CDR3 is TGCGCCAGCAGTGAGTCTGGGTGGACTAGCAAAGAGACCCAGTACTTC.

The J gene is TRBJ1-3, the V gene TRBV19; tentatively, D is TRBD1 (6 bases). The germline V and J ends were trimmed by 5 bases and 3 bases, with 11 bases remaining between them. Germline assignment: CDR1 LNHDA and CDR2 SQIVND (reference sequence). The CDR3 loop spans 14 amino acids. This CDR3 reads CASSSGVGGNTIYF. The CDR3 nucleotides are TGTGCCAGTAGTTCAGGGGTGGGTGGAAACACCATATATTTT. Complete variable domain (other parts from reference TRBV19 and TRBJ1-3): DGGITQSPKYLFRKEGQNVTLSCEQNLNHDAMYWYRQDPGQGLRLIYYSQIVNDFQKGDIAEGYSVSREKKESFPLTVTSAQKNPTAFYLCASSSGVGGNTIYFGEGSWLTVV.

This clone was seen only a few times. The chain couples TRBV2 to TRBJ2-3; 9 bases align to TRBD2. The ends lost 6 bases at V and 2 bases at J; junction bases unmatched: 6. The CDR3 extends over 15 amino acids. Germline V gives CDR1 SNHLY, CDR2 FYNNEI. The CDR3 sequence is CASRESGGITDTQYF. Written as DNA, the CDR3 is TGTGCCAGCAGAGAGAGCGGGGGGATCACAGATACGCAGTATTTT.

The CDR3 is CASSLTFNSGYLSSYNEQFF. The CDR3 DNA reads as TGTGCCAGCAGCTTAACTTTTAATAGCGGGTATTTAAGCTCCTACAATGAGCAGTTCTTC. The chain has TRBV7-3 and TRBJ2-1; the match to TRBD2 covers 7 bases. The CDR3 is made up of 20 amino acids. Per germline, CDR1 SGHTA and CDR2 FQGTGA. With V trimmed by 0 bases and J by 0 bases, 14 bases remained unmatched. The full variable domain, rest sourced from reference TRBV7-3 and TRBJ2-1, is GAGVSQTPSNKVTEKGKYVELRCDPISGHTALYWYRQSLGQGPEFLIYFQGTGAADDSGLPNDRFFAVRPEGSVSTLKIQRTERGDSAVYLCASSLTFNSGYLSSYNEQFFGPGTRLTVL.

The gene calls are TRBV19 and TRBJ1-2; D is possibly TRBD1 (5 bases). The germline gives CDR1 LNHDA, CDR2 SQIVND (reference sequence). V lost 6 bases and J lost 6, with 14 bases in between. The CDR3 covers 13 residues. CDR3 sequence: CASRQSGKDGYTF. CDR3 nucleotides: TGTGCCAGTAGACAATCAGGGAAGGATGGCTACACCTTC.

The chain carries TRBV7-6 and TRBJ2-3, with 7 bases that match TRBD1. V was clipped by 7 bases and J by 0 bases; unmatched bases: 10. The V gene's germline CDR1 is SGHVS and CDR2 FNYEAQ. This CDR3 contains 16 residues. In DNA, the CDR3 is TGTGCCAGCATCAACCCAGGGGGTCCTAGCACAGATACGCAGTATTTT. It encodes CASINPGGPSTDTQYF.

The J gene is TRBJ2-5, the V gene TRBV5-6; D is ambiguous. The better agreement between TRBJ2-7 and the DNA end casts doubt on the J call. Germline V gene lookup returns CDR1 SGHDT and CDR2 YYEEEE. This CDR3 comprises 13 residues. CDR3 sequence (DNA): TGTGCCAGCAGCTTGGCCTATTCCTACGAGCAGTACTTC. Translated, it gives CASSLAYSYEQYF.